The 30 T cell receptor beta chains in this list originate from one sample, sequenced in a study of yellow fever vaccine responses in identical twins. TCRdb called the RT-PCR reads again in MiXCR, with one record for every CDR3 protein. The sample holds 2,400 or so distinct CDR3 sequences, approximately 80% seen once. The sample consisted of T cells from blood (PBMCs), unsorted or a sorted subset (not recorded which), taken before or after yellow fever vaccination (not recorded which). All receptors derive from a female donor who received the yellow fever vaccine.

V gene TRBV21-1 combines with J gene TRBJ2-1; TRBD2 is taken as the D call from the table, unchecked against the DNA. TRBV21-1 is noted as a pseudogene. The CDR3 loop spans 16 amino acids. CDR3 bases: TGTGCCAGCAGCAGGACTAGCGGGAGAATGGGGAATGAGCAGTTCTTC. It yields the protein CASSRTSGRMGNEQFF.

The chain is built from TRBV7-6 and TRBJ2-5; D gene uncertain. The germline CDR1 and CDR2 sequences are SGHVS and FNYEAQ. The CDR3 covers 11 residues. V was pared by 1 base and J by 6 bases, with 3 bases between. CDR3 sequence reads: CASSLVKTQYF. DNA of the CDR3: TGTGCCAGCAGCTTAGTCAAGACCCAGTACTTC.

This chain uses TRBV11-3 with TRBJ1-1, with 8 positions matching TRBD1. CDR3 size: 15 residues. Looked up from germline, CDR1 is SGHNT and CDR2 is YENEEA. Germline trimming cut 6 bases from V and 1 base from J; bases unmatched to any gene: 7. The CDR3: CASSYGTGENTEAFF. CDR3 nucleotides: TGTGCCAGCAGTTACGGGACAGGAGAGAACACTGAAGCTTTCTTT. The entire variable domain, with the rest obtained from reference TRBV11-3 and TRBJ1-1, is as follows: EAGVVQSPRYKIIEKKQPVAFWCNPISGHNTLYWYLQNLGQGPELLIRYENEEAVDDSQLPKDRFSAERLKGVDSTLKIQPAELGDSAVYLCASSYGTGENTEAFFGQGTRLTVV.

The V call is TRBV4-1, the J call TRBJ1-2; 8 bases fit TRBD1. CDR3 length: 16 residues. The germline gives CDR1 MGHRA, CDR2 YSYEKL. Trimming took 0 bases from V and 4 from J; bases not matched to a gene: 7. CDR3 nucleotides: TGCGCCAGCAGCCAAGATACCGGACAGGGTTTCTATGGCTACACCTTC. It translates to CASSQDTGQGFYGYTF.

The chain couples TRBV9 to TRBJ2-3; 7 nucleotides match TRBD1. The CDR3 consists of 17 residues. The J segment lost 2 bases and the V segment lost 4 bases, leaving 13 bases of the junction unmatched. The V gene's germline CDR1 is SGDLS and CDR2 YYNGEE. CDR3: CASSPGQDIYYTDTQYF. The CDR3 DNA reads as TGTGCCAGCAGCCCCGGACAGGACATCTACTACACAGATACGCAGTATTTT.

V and J are TRBV2 and TRBJ1-4, with a tentative D call TRBD1 (5 bases). CDR1 is SNHLY and CDR2 is FYNNEI in the germline V gene. The germline V and J ends were trimmed by 6 bases and 5 bases, with 13 bases remaining between them. The CDR3 is made up of 14 amino acids. Here the CDR3 DNA reads TGTGCCAGCAGACCCGACAGCAAAAATGAAAAACTGTTTTTT. Its protein product is CASRPDSKNEKLFF.

The chain joins TRBV2 to TRBJ2-7; D unclear. In germline, CDR1 is SNHLY, CDR2 FYNNEI. This CDR3 spans 11 amino acids. Between the trimmed V and J ends, which lost 4 bases and 2 bases, there was a span of 3 bases. This CDR3 is CASSVPYEQYF. CDR3 bases: TGTGCCAGCAGTGTCCCCTACGAGCAGTACTTC.

This sequence joins TRBV11-1 and TRBJ2-5; weak D call: TRBD2 (5 bases). Germline CDR1 is SGHAT and CDR2 is FQDESV (reference sequence). CDR3 size: 15 residues. V gave up 7 bases and J gave up 2 bases, with 17 bases separating them. The CDR3 DNA reads TGTGCCAGCACCCGGGCGACGGGAAAACAAGAGACCCAGTACTTC. Residues: CASTRATGKQETQYF. The complete variable domain, with remaining parts taken from reference TRBV11-1 and TRBJ2-5, reads EAEVAQSPRYKITEKSQAVAFWCDPISGHATLYWYRQILGQGPELLVQFQDESVVDDSQLPKDRFSAERLKGVDSTLKIQPAELGDSAMYLCASTRATGKQETQYFGPGTRLLVL.

J is TRBJ2-3 and V is TRBV4-3; TRBD2 matches 7 bases. Trimming at V came to 1 base and at J to 4 bases, leaving 5 bases not matched to a gene. The CDR3 runs to 15 residues. The V gene's germline CDR1 is LGHNA and CDR2 YSLEER. Here the CDR3 reads CASSQGWGGADTQYF. The CDR3 bases are TGCGCCAGCAGCCAAGGATGGGGGGGGGCAGATACGCAGTATTTT.

In this sample, this clonotype turned up a few times. V and J are TRBV2 and TRBJ2-1; D is possibly TRBD2 (7 bases). CDR1 is SNHLY and CDR2 is FYNNEI in the germline V gene. This CDR3 region has 15 residues. The V gene lost 5 bases and the J gene lost 6 bases, with 17 bases spanning the gap. CDR3 region: CASSPRWGGLNEQFF. The CDR3 DNA follows: TGTGCCAGCAGTCCCCGCTGGGGGGGCCTCAATGAGCAGTTCTTC.

The chain links TRBV11-1 to TRBJ2-1; perhaps TRBD2 as D (5 bases). CDR1 and CDR2 from the germline V gene are SGHAT and FQDESV (reference sequence). Trimming took 3 bases from V and 8 from J, leaving 20 bases between them. The CDR3 has 16 residues. In DNA, the CDR3 is TGTGCCAGCAGCTTCGGCCCGAGGAGGACGGTTGATGAGCAGTTCTTC. Translating gives CASSFGPRRTVDEQFF.

V and J are TRBV29-1 and TRBJ1-3; D is perhaps TRBD1 (6 bases). V was cut by 0 bases and J by 0 bases, with 12 bases left in between. This CDR3 has 16 amino acids. Germline V lookup: CDR1 SQVTM, CDR2 ANQGSEA. CDR3 sequence (DNA): TGCAGCGTTGAAGAGACGGACAGCAGCTCTGGAAACACCATATATTTT. Translating gives CSVEETDSSSGNTIYF.

J is TRBJ2-3 and V is TRBV7-2; no clear D. The V end lost 1 base, the J end lost 1 base, and 6 bases lay between the germline ends. Germline CDR1 is SGHTA and CDR2 is FQGNSA. The length of the CDR3 is 14 residues. The CDR3 here is CASSLGRRTDTQYF. The CDR3 nucleotides are TGTGCCAGCAGCTTAGGGCGGCGCACAGATACGCAGTATTTT.

The chain combines TRBV7-1 with TRBJ1-2, with 11 bases lining up with TRBD1. TRBV7-1 is recorded as an ORF, its role being uncertain. The CDR3 consists of 14 residues. Trimming removed 3 bases from V and 8 bases from J; junction bases left unmatched: 5. CDR3 bases: TGTGCCAGCAGCTCGGGACAGGGGGAGGGCGGCTACACCTTC. Translating it yields CASSSGQGEGGYTF.

This sequence joins TRBV10-1 and TRBJ2-1, with D possibly matching TRBD2 (6 bases). Per germline, CDR1 WNHNN and CDR2 SYGVQD (reference sequence). The V end lost 4 bases, the J end lost 9 bases, and 19 bases lay between the germline ends. The CDR3 runs 15 residues. The chain's CDR3 is CASSAPGLPGVEQFF. For the CDR3, the DNA is TGCGCCAGCAGTGCACCGGGACTCCCGGGGGTTGAGCAGTTCTTC.

This chain joins TRBV4-2 and TRBJ2-2, with a weak D call TRBD1 (6 bases). The CDR3 loop spans 14 amino acids. From germline, CDR1 is LGHNA and CDR2 YNFKEQ. The ends were cut back, 3 bases at V and 6 bases at J, with 11 bases in the middle. Here the CDR3 DNA reads TGTGCCAGCAGCCAGCTACAGGGACCCGGGGAGCTGTTTTTT. Protein: CASSQLQGPGELFF.

This chain joins TRBV5-1 and TRBJ1-6; no definite D call. Germline CDR1 and CDR2: SGHRS and YFSETQ. V dropped 4 bases and J dropped 5 bases, with 4 bases sitting between them. The CDR3 is 12 residues long. The CDR3 here is CASSLDNSPLHF. For the CDR3, the DNA is TGCGCCAGCAGCCTTGATAATTCACCCCTCCACTTT.

The rearrangement links TRBV11-1 to TRBJ2-5, with TRBD1 as a possible D gene (5 bases). Germline CDR1 and CDR2: SGHAT and FQDESV (reference sequence). The CDR3 length is 15 residues. V was clipped by 4 bases and J by 1 base, with 13 bases between them. Here the CDR3 DNA reads TGTGCCAGCAGCTACCAAGACAGTCCCCAAGAGACCCAGTACTTC. Amino acids: CASSYQDSPQETQYF.

This clonotype turned up a few times. The chain employs TRBV4-3 and TRBJ2-1; unclear D gene. Germline CDR1 and CDR2: LGHNA and YSLEER. V lost 0 bases, J lost 2 bases, and 8 bases lay in between. CDR3 length equals 15 residues. The CDR3 DNA sequence: TGCGCCAGCAGCCAAGATGGCGGTACCTACAATGAGCAGTTCTTC. Its translation: CASSQDGGTYNEQFF.

This chain joins TRBV11-3 and TRBJ2-4; 11 bases line up with TRBD2. CDR1 and CDR2 (germline): SGHNT, YENEEA. This CDR3 comprises 19 residues. Trimming took 2 bases from V and 0 from J; bases not matched to a gene: 9. The CDR3 is CASSLRLAGSDLAKNIQYF. The CDR3 DNA reads as TGTGCCAGCAGCTTACGACTAGCGGGGTCGGATCTAGCCAAAAACATTCAGTACTTC. The whole variable domain, filled in from reference TRBV11-3 and TRBJ2-4, reads EAGVVQSPRYKIIEKKQPVAFWCNPISGHNTLYWYLQNLGQGPELLIRYENEEAVDDSQLPKDRFSAERLKGVDSTLKIQPAELGDSAVYLCASSLRLAGSDLAKNIQYFGAGTRLSVL.

J is TRBJ2-5 and V is TRBV11-3; the D is unclear. Trimming took 2 bases from V and 1 from J, leaving 2 bases between them. CDR1 is SGHNT and CDR2 is YENEEA in the germline V gene. The CDR3 is made up of 12 amino acids. This CDR3 is CASSLPQETQYF. The CDR3 coding sequence is TGTGCCAGCAGCTTACCCCAAGAGACCCAGTACTTC.

The rearrangement joins TRBV11-3 to TRBJ2-2; D unresolved. V lost 1 base and J lost 6, with 3 bases in between. Germline V gives CDR1 SGHNT, CDR2 YENEEA. The length of the CDR3 is 12 residues. In DNA, the CDR3 is TGTGCCAGCAGCTTAGGAGCCGGGGAGCTGTTTTTT. Translating it yields CASSLGAGELFF.

The V gene is TRBV2, the J gene TRBJ2-1; possibly TRBD1 or TRBD2 for D (5 bases each). Deletions cut 8 bases from V and 4 bases from J, with 12 bases between. Germline lookup yields CDR1 SNHLY and CDR2 FYNNEI. This CDR3 spans 13 amino acids. In DNA form, the CDR3 reads TGTGCCAGCGGATCGGGGCTTTACAATGAGCAGTTCTTC. Its translation is CASGSGLYNEQFF.

V and J are TRBV5-4 and TRBJ2-7, with 14 bases identical to TRBD2. The CDR3 has 16 residues. J was trimmed by 4 bases and V by 0 bases; bases with no gene match: 3. Looked up from germline, CDR1 is SGHNT and CDR2 is YYREEE (reference sequence). The CDR3: CASSLGTSGGLYEQYV. CDR3 DNA sequence: TGTGCCAGCAGCTTGGGGACTAGCGGGGGGTTGTACGAGCAGTACGTC.

V gene TRBV11-1 combines with J gene TRBJ2-3; 10 nucleotides match TRBD2. Trimming at V came to 5 bases and at J to 3 bases, leaving 11 bases not matched to a gene. The CDR3 is made up of 17 amino acids. CDR1 and CDR2 (germline): SGHAT, FQDESV (reference sequence). The CDR3 nucleotides read TGTGCCAGCAGCCCACCGCTAGCGGGAGTGGGGACAGATACGCAGTATTTT. This sequence encodes CASSPPLAGVGTDTQYF.

This clonotype was seen a few times. This chain joins TRBV12-3 or TRBV12-4 and TRBJ2-5; possible D gene TRBD1, 6 bases. V shed 6 bases and J shed 5 bases, with 16 bases lying between them. The CDR3 is made up of 14 amino acids. The CDR3 bases are TGTGCCAGCAGCCGGGACACTCATGGGGAGACCCAGTACTTC. This translates into CASSRDTHGETQYF.

V is TRBV6-1 and J is TRBJ2-2; D gene ambiguous. V lost 5 bases and J 2 bases, leaving 6 bases between the germline ends. CDR1 is MNHNS and CDR2 is SASEGT in the germline V gene. This CDR3 contains 13 residues. The CDR3: CASSTANTGELFF. CDR3 in DNA: TGTGCCAGCAGTACAGCTAACACCGGGGAGCTGTTTTTT.

The chain employs TRBV11-1 and TRBJ2-1; 8 nucleotides match TRBD2. This CDR3 spans 14 amino acids. The germline gives CDR1 SGHAT, CDR2 FQDESV (reference sequence). Trimming cost V 1 base and J 9 bases; bases outside gene matches: 5. Here the CDR3 reads CASSLGGTRGEQFF. The CDR3 DNA sequence: TGTGCCAGCAGCTTAGGCGGGACTAGGGGTGAGCAGTTCTTC.

The gene calls are TRBV6-1 and TRBJ2-7, with D perhaps assigned TRBD1 or TRBD2 (6 bases each). Germline CDR1 MNHNS, CDR2 SASEGT. V was cut by 8 bases and J by 4 bases, with 18 bases left in between. The CDR3 has 14 residues. The CDR3 sequence: CASEGDSGDYEQYF. CDR3 sequence (DNA): TGTGCCAGCGAGGGGGACTCCGGAGATTACGAGCAGTACTTC.

The chain has TRBV15 and TRBJ1-6, with a tentative D call TRBD1 (6 bases). V was clipped by 3 bases and J by 8 bases, with 14 bases between them. This CDR3 contains 15 residues. The germline V gene encodes CDR1 LNHNV and CDR2 YYDKDF (reference sequence). The CDR3 loop is CATSSQRGGDSPLHF. The CDR3 region has the DNA TGTGCCACCAGCAGCCAAAGAGGGGGGGATTCACCCCTCCACTTT.